This entry lists 30 T cell receptor beta chains sequenced from one sample in a study of cytomegalovirus exposure and HLA in healthy donors. Amplification used 60 Vbeta primers and 13 Jbeta primers. Assay used: immunoSEQ multiplex PCR; TCRdb lists only in-frame clones, some missing. Recorded for this sample: 100,000 to 150,000 clones. Input material: PBMCs. The receptors were gathered from a man aged 25 to 40 in good health and CMV-seronegative.

V and J are TRBV7-9 and TRBJ1-2; TRBD1 might be the D (5 bases). The ends were cut back, 0 bases at V and 8 bases at J, with 19 bases in the middle. The V gene's germline CDR1 is SEHNR and CDR2 FQNEAQ (reference sequence). The CDR3 consists of 16 residues. CDR3 sequence: CASSLAGAGPPGGYTF. The CDR3 bases are TGTGCCAGCAGCTTAGCAGGGGCAGGGCCCCCTGGGGGCTACACCTTC.

The chain links TRBV25-1 to TRBJ2-1, with TRBD2 matching over 12 bases. Germline CDR1 reads MGHDK; CDR2 reads SYGVNS. V was clipped by 4 bases and J by 5 bases; unmatched bases: 12. The length of the CDR3 is 18 residues. As DNA, the CDR3 is TGTGCCAGCAGTGCCCGACTAGCGGGAGCCTCCTGGGACAATGAGCAGTTCTTC. This codes for CASSARLAGASWDNEQFF.

V and J are TRBV4-3 and TRBJ2-1, with a weak D call TRBD2 (5 bases). Germline CDR1 and CDR2: LGHNA and YSLEER. The germline V and J ends were trimmed by 0 bases and 0 bases, with 6 bases remaining between them. There are 15 residues in the CDR3. The CDR3 spells CASSQETSSYNEQFF. The CDR3 region has the DNA TGCGCCAGCAGCCAAGAAACTAGCTCCTACAATGAGCAGTTCTTC.

Frequency places this clone as medium-sized (0.01 to 0.1%). Other DNA sequences within the sample encode an identical CDR3. The V and J genes are TRBV27 and TRBJ2-7; 7 nucleotides match TRBD2. Germline V gene lookup returns CDR1 MNHEY and CDR2 SMNVEV (reference sequence). V trimming: 5 bases; J trimming: 0 bases; junction bases outside the gene matches: 7. CDR3 length equals 15 residues. In DNA, the CDR3 is TGTGCCAGCAGTCCTTTGGCGGGGGACTCCTACGAGCAGTACTTC. Protein sequence: CASSPLAGDSYEQYF.

This sequence joins TRBV10-1 and TRBJ2-5, with TRBD2 matching over 9 bases. V shed 2 bases, J shed 2 bases, and the junction held 9 bases outside the gene matches. The CDR3 is 17 amino acids. CDR1 and CDR2 (germline): WNHNN, SYGVQD (reference sequence). The CDR3 nucleotides are TGCGCCAGCAGTGAGCAAGGCCAGCGGGGGGATCAAGAGACCCAGTACTTC. This gives the protein CASSEQGQRGDQETQYF.

This chain links TRBV18 with TRBJ1-1, with TRBD1 matching 9 bases. CDR3 length equals 15 residues. J gave up 4 bases and V 2 bases, and 5 bases lay outside the gene matches. CDR1 and CDR2 from the germline V gene are KGHSH and LQKENI. The CDR3 DNA sequence: TGTGCCAGCTCACCAAGGGGACAGGGAATCACTGAAGCTTTCTTT. Translating it yields CASSPRGQGITEAFF.

The V gene is TRBV28, the J gene TRBJ2-7; 9 bases are a match to TRBD1. Germline values: CDR1 MDHEN, CDR2 SYDVKM. This CDR3 is 15 amino acids long. V dropped 5 bases and J dropped 5; count of bases not matched to a gene: 10. The DNA of the CDR3 is TGTGCCAGCAGTGCCTCCGGGACAGGGTTCGACGAGCAGTACTTC. Translation gives CASSASGTGFDEQYF.

The V gene is TRBV27, the J gene TRBJ2-7; 11 bases match TRBD1. This CDR3 spans 15 amino acids. Germline V CDR1 and CDR2: MNHEY, SMNVEV (reference sequence). With V trimmed by 6 bases and J by 4 bases, 8 bases remained unmatched. For the CDR3, the DNA is TGTGCCAGCAGCCATGGACAGGGGGCCCCATACGAGCAGTACTTC. Its translation is CASSHGQGAPYEQYF.

Note on this clone: The junction differs from germline at one of its ends, possibly a read error. The chain joins TRBV19 to TRBJ2-3, with 7 nucleotides matching TRBD2. Germline V gene data show CDR1 as LNHDA and CDR2 as SQIVND (reference sequence). This CDR3 region has 15 residues. This CDR3 is CASSTGGFGTDTRYF. DNA for the CDR3: TGTGCCAGTAGTACGGGGGGATTTGGCACAGATACGCGGTATTTT.

J is TRBJ2-1 and V is TRBV7-9; 10 bases fit TRBD2. Germline V gives CDR1 SEHNR, CDR2 FQNEAQ (reference sequence). The CDR3 sequence is 18 residues long. V shed 2 bases, J shed 7 bases, and the junction held 14 bases outside the gene matches. Here the CDR3 DNA reads TGTGCCAGCAGCTTACCACCTAGACTAGCGGGTCTTGGGAATGAGCAGTTCTTC. Translation gives CASSLPPRLAGLGNEQFF.

In DNA form, the CDR3 reads TGCGCCAGCAGCTCGGGACTACGAGGGTCAGATACGCAGTATTTT. Its protein is CASSSGLRGSDTQYF. V usage is TRBV5-1 and J usage is TRBJ2-3, with 7 bases identical to TRBD2. Germline loops: CDR1 SGHRS, CDR2 YFSETQ. With V trimmed by 3 bases and J by 4 bases, 8 bases remained unmatched. The CDR3 loop spans 15 amino acids. Based on the CDR3 plus reference TRBV5-1 and TRBJ2-3, the full variable domain is KAGVTQTPRYLIKTRGQQVTLSCSPISGHRSVSWYQQTPGQGLQFLFEYFSETQRNKGNFPGRFSGRQFSNSRSEMNVSTLELGDSALYLCASSSGLRGSDTQYFGPGTRLTVL.

The chain combines TRBV5-6 with TRBJ2-4; D might be TRBD2 (6 bases). CDR3 length: 15 residues. The V gene's germline CDR1 is SGHDT and CDR2 YYEEEE. The V end was cut by 3 bases, the J end by 3 bases, with 13 bases between. Written as DNA, the CDR3 is TGTGCCAGCAGCTCCCTCAAGGAGGGCAAAAACATTCAGTACTTC. This translates into CASSSLKEGKNIQYF.

DNA of the CDR3: TGTGCCAGCAGCTTAGCCCAGAGGATGTCAGATACGCAGTATTTT. It encodes CASSLAQRMSDTQYF. The chain combines TRBV13 with TRBJ2-3; unclear D gene. There are 15 residues in the CDR3. The germline V gene has CDR1 PRHDT and CDR2 FYEKMQ (reference sequence). V lost 1 base and J 4 bases, leaving 12 bases between the germline ends.

The chain combines TRBV2 with TRBJ1-2, with D hard to call. The V and J ends lost 4 bases and 2 bases respectively, with 11 bases between them. Germline CDR1 reads SNHLY; CDR2 reads FYNNEI. The CDR3 contains 14 residues. CDR3: CASSVGAGNYGYTF. CDR3 bases: TGTGCCAGCAGTGTCGGCGCGGGGAACTATGGCTACACCTTC.

V and J are TRBV7-9 and TRBJ1-2; 11 nucleotides match TRBD1. Germline values: CDR1 SEHNR, CDR2 FQNEAQ (reference sequence). This CDR3 region has 15 residues. With V trimmed by 4 bases and J by 3 bases, 4 bases remained unmatched. The CDR3 nucleotides read TGTGCCAGCAGCTCGGACAGGGGGCTAGACTATGGCTACACCTTC. Protein product: CASSSDRGLDYGYTF.

This chain joins TRBV4-2 and TRBJ2-7; 13 bases map to TRBD2. CDR1 is LGHNA and CDR2 is YNFKEQ in the germline V gene. The CDR3 has 17 amino acids. With 0 bases clipped from V and 0 bases from J, the junction kept 2 bases outside the gene matches. In nucleotides, the CDR3 is TGTGCCAGCAGCCAAGAGGGACTAGCGGGGAGCTCCTACGAGCAGTACTTC. Amino acid sequence: CASSQEGLAGSSYEQYF.

This sequence joins TRBV27 and TRBJ1-1, with D hard to call. Deletions cut 6 bases from V and 1 base from J, with 3 bases between. The CDR3 is 11 amino acids. The V gene's germline CDR1 is MNHEY and CDR2 SMNVEV (reference sequence). As DNA, the CDR3 is TGTGCCAGCAGCTCGAACACTGAAGCTTTCTTT. Amino acids: CASSSNTEAFF.

This sequence joins TRBV14 and TRBJ2-7; TRBD1 matches at 9 bases. Germline V gene lookup returns CDR1 SGHDN and CDR2 FVKESK. V lost 0 bases, J lost 7 bases, and 7 bases stayed unmatched. This CDR3 has 15 amino acids. The CDR3 coding sequence is TGTGCCAGCAGCCAAGAGGGACAGGGTAGAAAGGAGCAGTACTTC. It yields the protein CASSQEGQGRKEQYF.

V and J are TRBV5-4 and TRBJ2-3; maybe TRBD1 (5 bases). This CDR3 contains 16 residues. The germline V gene encodes CDR1 SGHNT and CDR2 YYREEE (reference sequence). Trimming took off 0 bases at V and 3 bases at J, with 14 bases between the two ends. CDR3 sequence reads: CASSLDPGMRTDTQYF. The CDR3 DNA follows: TGTGCCAGCAGCTTGGACCCAGGGATGAGGACAGATACGCAGTATTTT.

This clone is classed as medium-sized by frequency. A read error may account for a junction end that differs from germline. CDR3 DNA sequence: TGTGCCAGCAGCACCGGACAGCCCGATGTCTTGGACTTC. Protein sequence: CASSTGQPDVLDF. V usage is TRBV6-1 and J usage is TRBJ2-7; the D gene is possibly TRBD1 (6 bases). The CDR3 has 13 amino acids. Per germline, CDR1 MNHNS and CDR2 SASEGT.

The chain is built from TRBV19 and TRBJ1-2; 7 bases line up with TRBD1. The CDR3 is 14 amino acids. Germline CDR1 and CDR2: LNHDA and SQIVND (reference sequence). Losses at the gene ends were 4 bases for V and 0 bases for J; bases not matched to a gene: 2. The CDR3 DNA reads as TGTGCCAGTAGTAGGGACAGTTCTAACTATGGCTACACCTTC. This sequence encodes CASSRDSSNYGYTF.

CDR3 nucleotides: TGTGCCAGCAGTGCCGGGGGATCCTACGAGCAGTACTTC. Translation gives CASSAGGSYEQYF. The chain recombines TRBV2 with TRBJ2-7; D might be TRBD2 (6 bases). The germline CDR1 and CDR2 sequences are SNHLY and FYNNEI. The CDR3 length is 13 residues. V was pared by 4 bases and J by 1 base, with 8 bases between.

The gene calls are TRBV11-2 and TRBJ1-4; D might be TRBD1 (5 bases). The CDR3 extends over 15 amino acids. Trimming took 5 bases from V and 10 from J, leaving 20 bases between them. Germline-derived CDR1 and CDR2 are SGHAT and FQNNGV. CDR3 nucleotide sequence: TGTGCCAGCAGCGACGACCGGCCACCCGGGGGAAAACTGTTTTTT. Translation: CASSDDRPPGGKLFF.

V usage is TRBV7-3 and J usage is TRBJ1-1; 7 bases agree with TRBD1. CDR1 and CDR2 from the germline V gene are SGHTA and FQGTGA. There are 13 residues in the CDR3. The V and J ends lost 6 bases and 5 bases, in that order; junction bases with no gene match: 6. DNA for the CDR3: TGTGCCAGCAGTTCAGACAGGGCTACTGAAGCTTTCTTT. Its translation: CASSSDRATEAFF. Full variable domain (rest looked up from reference TRBV7-3 and TRBJ1-1): GAGVSQTPSNKVTEKGKYVELRCDPISGHTALYWYRQSLGQGPEFLIYFQGTGAADDSGLPNDRFFAVRPEGSVSTLKIQRTERGDSAVYLCASSSDRATEAFFGQGTRLTVV.

The rearrangement joins TRBV5-4 to TRBJ2-1; 12 positions match TRBD2. V lost 4 bases to trimming and J lost 0 bases; unmatched junction nucleotides: 2. CDR1 and CDR2 (germline): SGHNT, YYREEE (reference sequence). The CDR3 extends over 16 amino acids. The CDR3 coding sequence is TGTGCCAGCAGCGAACTAGCGGGAGGCTCCTACAATGAGCAGTTCTTC. Translating gives CASSELAGGSYNEQFF.

The chain recombines TRBV21-1 with TRBJ2-3; no check of the table's D call, TRBD1, against the DNA was made. TRBV21-1 is a documented pseudogene. The CDR3 spans 14 residues. CDR3 DNA: TGTGCCAGCAGCAAAGGACAGGGCACAGATACGCAGTATTTT. It specifies CASSKGQGTDTQYF.

The chain is built from TRBV5-6 and TRBJ2-7; tentatively, D is TRBD1 or TRBD2 (5 bases each). This CDR3 is 13 amino acids long. Trimming removed 4 bases at V and 4 bases at J, with 12 bases between. The germline CDR1 and CDR2 sequences are SGHDT and YYEEEE. Written as DNA, the CDR3 is TGTGCCAGCAGCCTGGGGGAGTTATACGAGCAGTACTTC. Translating it yields CASSLGELYEQYF.

The chain couples TRBV5-1 to TRBJ1-1; the D is unclear. The germline gives CDR1 SGHRS, CDR2 YFSETQ. The V end was cut by 4 bases, the J end by 4 bases, with 14 bases between. The CDR3 contains 14 residues. The CDR3 region is CASSEGPRPTEAFF. In DNA form, the CDR3 reads TGCGCCAGCAGCGAGGGTCCCCGGCCCACTGAAGCTTTCTTT.

J is TRBJ1-2 and V is TRBV7-2; 10 bases fit TRBD1. There are 14 residues in the CDR3. Germline values: CDR1 SGHTA, CDR2 FQGNSA. V gave up 4 bases and J gave up 7 bases; unmatched junction bases: 6. CDR3 nucleotide sequence: TGTGCCAGCAGCTCTCTCCGGACAGGGGGTGGCTACACCTTC. Residues: CASSSLRTGGGYTF. The complete variable domain, with remaining parts taken from reference TRBV7-2 and TRBJ1-2, reads GAGVSQSPSNKVTEKGKDVELRCDPISGHTALYWYRQSLGQGLEFLIYFQGNSAPDKSGLPSDRFSAERTGGSVSTLTIQRTQQEDSAVYLCASSSLRTGGGYTFGSGTRLTVV.

The chain links TRBV19 to TRBJ1-5; D is undetermined. V was trimmed by 8 bases and J by 7 bases, leaving 12 bases between them. The CDR3 consists of 12 residues. Germline V lookup: CDR1 LNHDA, CDR2 SQIVND (reference sequence). The CDR3 protein is CASGGRYQPQHF. For the CDR3, the DNA is TGTGCCAGTGGAGGGAGATACCAGCCCCAGCATTTT.